This TCR beta chain emerged from a study of T cell responses to AZD1222 COVID-19 vaccine. At the level of the study: Timing groups of about 4 and about 12 weeks for second doses were pooled.

Study-wide results and caveats: Reportedly, close to half of spike-specific TCRs are directed against unmutated variant regions. Baseline seropositives among AZD1222 recipients totaled only five to seven.

Details on this clone: The target antigen is unknown.

The repertoire was sequenced with immunoSEQ multiplex PCR; TCRdb's copy has only in-frame clones and lacks some. The profile shows around 130,000 clones, 70% to 90% of them singletons. This specimen consisted of peripheral blood, obtained on day 0 of AZD1222 vaccination. The TCR was taken from an adult in good health.

The CDR3 region is CASGPPGTYTDTQYF. In DNA form, the CDR3 reads TGTGCCAGCGGCCCCCCCGGGACTTACACAGATACGCAGTATTTT. The V gene is TRBV9, the J gene TRBJ2-3; tentative D call: TRBD2 (6 bases). The V end lost 7 bases, the J end lost 2 bases, and 17 bases lay between the germline ends. The CDR3 has 15 residues. Germline V gene sequence: CDR1 SGDLS, CDR2 YYNGEE.